These 13 T cell receptor beta chains were all obtained from the same sample, sequenced in a study of graft-versus-host responses after intestinal transplantation. Profiled with immunoSEQ multiplex PCR; TCRdb holds only in-frame clones, not every one. Of around 40,000 clones in the sample, approximately 94% were seen once. For these TCRs, the target antigens are not known. Material: unstimulated CD4+ T cells sorted from spleen or lymph node cells, obtained before transplant. These receptors all come from a human donor who was the organ donor for an intestinal transplant.

J is TRBJ2-5 and V is TRBV6-1; tentatively, D is TRBD2 (5 bases). The CDR3 is made up of 14 amino acids. Trimming took 6 bases from V and 6 from J, leaving 17 bases between them. The germline V gene has CDR1 MNHNS and CDR2 SASEGT. CDR3 DNA: TGTGCCAGCAGCAACGGGCCCGGGGTACAGACCCAGTACTTC. Amino acid sequence: CASSNGPGVQTQYF.

This clone was detected only once. The gene calls are TRBV7-2 and TRBJ2-1, with TRBD2 matching 13 bases. This CDR3 comprises 16 residues. Germline values: CDR1 SGHTA, CDR2 FQGNSA. V lost 5 bases and J lost 7; bases outside the gene matches: 8. The CDR3 loop reads CASSLRTSGGPNEQFF. DNA for the CDR3: TGTGCCAGCAGCCTCCGGACTAGCGGGGGACCGAATGAGCAGTTCTTC.

The chain combines TRBV25-1 with TRBJ1-2; 10 nucleotides agree with TRBD1. The J segment lost 8 bases and the V segment lost 3 bases, leaving 6 bases of the junction unmatched. The CDR3 runs to 14 residues. Germline V lookup: CDR1 MGHDK, CDR2 SYGVNS. CDR3 sequence reads: CASSDDGTGAGYTF. The CDR3 DNA is TGTGCCAGCAGTGACGATGGGACAGGGGCCGGCTACACCTTC.

The gene calls are TRBV30 and TRBJ1-2; 7 bases line up with TRBD1. Germline CDR1 is GTSNPN and CDR2 is SVGIG (reference sequence). This CDR3 region has 16 residues. J gave up 5 bases and V 4 bases, and 16 bases lay outside the gene matches. Here the CDR3 reads CAWNLAWRGQYYGYTF. CDR3 bases: TGTGCCTGGAACCTCGCGTGGAGGGGGCAATATTATGGCTACACCTTC.

The chain has TRBV27 and TRBJ2-3; no definite D call. Between the trimmed V and J ends, which lost 7 bases and 1 base, there was a span of 9 bases. Germline V gives CDR1 MNHEY, CDR2 SMNVEV (reference sequence). This CDR3 spans 13 amino acids. CDR3 loop: CASMKTGTDTQYF. In nucleotides, the CDR3 is TGTGCCAGCATGAAAACCGGCACAGATACGCAGTATTTT.

The chain uses TRBV9 and TRBJ1-3, with D possibly matching TRBD1 (5 bases). Trimming removed 0 bases from V and 2 bases from J, with 9 bases in between. This CDR3 has 15 amino acids. From germline, CDR1 is SGDLS and CDR2 YYNGEE. In DNA, the CDR3 is TGTGCCAGCAGCGTAGGGCAGGGAGCTGGAAACACCATATATTTT. This encodes CASSVGQGAGNTIYF.

This chain links TRBV5-1 with TRBJ1-2; no definite D call. From germline, CDR1 is SGHRS and CDR2 YFSETQ. V lost 2 bases, J lost 3 bases, and 8 bases lay in between. The CDR3 covers 13 residues. The CDR3 region is CASSLGKDYGYTF. The DNA of the CDR3 is TGCGCCAGCAGCTTAGGGAAGGACTATGGCTACACCTTC.

The table lists this clone with a count of one. The chain joins TRBV11-2 to TRBJ1-1; D is ambiguous. With 5 bases removed from V and 1 base from J, the gap between germline ends came to 11 bases. CDR3 length: 14 residues. Germline V gene data show CDR1 as SGHAT and CDR2 as FQNNGV. CDR3 coding DNA: TGTGCCAGCAGCAGGACGGAAGCGAACACTGAAGCTTTCTTT. The encoded protein is CASSRTEANTEAFF. The whole variable domain, remainder taken from reference TRBV11-2 and TRBJ1-1, is EAGVAQSPRYKIIEKRQSVAFWCNPISGHATLYWYQQILGQGPKLLIQFQNNGVVDDSQLPKDRFSAERLKGVDSTLKIQPAKLEDSAVYLCASSRTEANTEAFFGQGTRLTVV.

This chain uses TRBV4-1 with TRBJ2-5; maybe TRBD1 (6 bases). Germline V gene sequence: CDR1 MGHRA, CDR2 YSYEKL. The CDR3 sequence is 16 residues long. V was trimmed by 4 bases and J by 6 bases, leaving 21 bases between them. As DNA, the CDR3 is TGCGCCAGCAGCCTCTCATCGACAGGCGGTGTCAAGACCCAGTACTTC. Protein product: CASSLSSTGGVKTQYF.

The V gene is TRBV7-2, the J gene TRBJ2-1; TRBD2 is a possible D gene (7 bases). V gave up 6 bases and J gave up 6 bases, with 21 bases separating them. This CDR3 is built from 16 residues. Germline CDR1 reads SGHTA; CDR2 reads FQGNSA. CDR3 amino acids: CASSYDRPPGGNEQFF. The CDR3 DNA follows: TGTGCCAGCAGTTATGACAGGCCCCCGGGGGGCAATGAGCAGTTCTTC.

This chain connects TRBV6-5 to TRBJ1-1, with D perhaps TRBD1 (6 bases). This CDR3 region has 14 residues. The germline V and J ends were trimmed by 5 bases and 6 bases, with 16 bases remaining between them. The germline gives CDR1 MNHEY, CDR2 SVGAGI. The CDR3 is CASSHPEGVAEAFF. The CDR3 bases are TGTGCCAGCAGTCACCCTGAGGGGGTCGCTGAAGCTTTCTTT.

This clone appeared once. The V call is TRBV30, the J call TRBJ2-7; 10 bases are shared with TRBD1. Losses at the gene ends were 0 bases for V and 4 bases for J; bases not matched to a gene: 3. The CDR3 covers 14 residues. CDR1 is GTSNPN, CDR2 SVGIG, per germline (reference sequence). The CDR3 region has the DNA TGTGCCTGGAGTGTACGGACAGGGGGGTACGAGCAGTACTTC. Translation gives CAWSVRTGGYEQYF.

The chain links TRBV6-1 to TRBJ2-4; D gene ambiguous. The germline V and J ends were trimmed by 6 bases and 0 bases, with 12 bases remaining between them. Germline V gene lookup returns CDR1 MNHNS and CDR2 SASEGT. The CDR3 length is 15 residues. This CDR3 reads CASRSNDLAKNIQYF. As DNA, the CDR3 is TGTGCCAGCAGATCGAACGACTTAGCCAAAAACATTCAGTACTTC.